This TCR beta chain was retrieved from a study of memory CD4+ T cells and cytomegalovirus serostatus. The wider study: Of the healthy Belgian adults, fewer than 10 were CMV seropositive and about 24 seronegative. Study conclusions and caveats: About 40% of the roughly 160 known CMV-associated TCRbeta sequences appeared in CD4+ memory.

Germline CDR1 is ENHRY and CDR2 is SYGVKD. V lost 0 bases and J 8 bases, leaving 14 bases between the germline ends. The CDR3 has 15 residues. The method was immunoSEQ multiplex PCR; TCRdb's version includes in-frame clones alone and lacks a portion of them. The sample lists 60,000 to 70,000 clones, less than 85% occurring once. The sort gate was single viable CD3+CD4+CD8-CD45RO+ cells for memory CD4+ T cells. CMV serostatus came from serum IgG against pp150, pp28, p38, p52. Concerning this clone itself: The antigen remains unidentified.

The V and J genes are TRBV10-3 and TRBJ2-1, with a weak D call TRBD1 (5 bases). The specimen sequenced was memory CD4+ T cells from blood. The receptor's source is an adult in good health and CMV-seronegative. Some clones in this sample may be carry-over from other donors' samples. CDR3 residues: CAISESRLTGDEQFF. The CDR3 DNA reads TGTGCCATCAGTGAGTCTCGGCTAACAGGCGATGAGCAGTTCTTC.